One sample yielded the 4 T cell receptor beta chains listed below, sequenced in a study of blood T cell repertoires in COVID-19. Only in-frame clones appear in the TCRdb table, and some are missing; sequencing was by immunoSEQ multiplex PCR. The repertoire consists of 200,000 to 250,000 clones, with approximately 90% occurring once and the leading ten covering roughly 10%. Sequencing was carried out using peripheral blood. These TCRs come from a woman aged 50 to 65 with COVID-19, enrolled during active disease.

CDR3 sequence (DNA): TGTGCCAGCAGCTTAGATCAGAACAGTCCCTACGAGCAGTACGTC. Its translation: CASSLDQNSPYEQYV. The chain has TRBV11-2 and TRBJ2-7; no clear D. The CDR3 sequence is 15 residues long. V lost 0 bases to trimming and J lost 2 bases, with 11 bases between them. Germline CDR1 and CDR2: SGHAT and FQNNGV.

This clone was observed once. The chain joins TRBV13 to TRBJ2-3; D perhaps matches TRBD2 (6 bases). The CDR3 has 12 residues. The germline gives CDR1 PRHDT, CDR2 FYEKMQ (reference sequence). Trimming shortened V by 5 bases and J by 7 bases, and 10 bases separated the two germline ends. In DNA, the CDR3 is TGTGCCAGCAGCCGGGACTTCTATACGCAGTATTTT. Residues: CASSRDFYTQYF.

J is TRBJ1-2 and V is TRBV19; no firm D call. CDR1 and CDR2 (germline): LNHDA, SQIVND (reference sequence). CDR3 length: 13 amino acids. Between the trimmed V and J ends, which lost 5 bases and 6 bases, there was a span of 13 bases. CDR3 DNA sequence: TGTGCCAGTAGTTCATCGGGGATACATGGCTACACCTTC. Its translation: CASSSSGIHGYTF.

A single count supports this clone. The J gene is TRBJ2-2, the V gene TRBV4-1, with 8 bases aligning to TRBD1. V lost 4 bases to trimming and J lost 5 bases; unmatched junction nucleotides: 18. The germline V gene has CDR1 MGHRA and CDR2 YSYEKL. The CDR3 totals 19 residues. CDR3 DNA sequence: TGCGCCAGCAGCCTGGTGGTCCCTGCTGGACAGGGCCCTACCGGGGAGCTGTTTTTT. This gives the protein CASSLVVPAGQGPTGELFF.